This is a list of T cell receptor beta chains from one sample in a study of blood T cells in healthy people across ages. TCRdb re-derived calls from the 5' RACE reads in MiXCR, one entry per CDR3 protein. The table has roughly 2 million distinct CDR3 sequences, roughly 52% seen once. Specimen: blood. The source is a woman between 40 and 55 years old in good health. CDR3s include the opening cysteine and the closing phenylalanine or tryptophan. A D gene is named only where the DNA matches it firmly. Where a row states a size, it is once, few, many or the class of an expanded clone; other rows omit it.

cdr3_aa: CASSQESGFSHYGYTF
cdr3_nt: TGCGCCAGCAGCCAAGAGTCCGGGTTTAGTCACTATGGCTACACCTTC
v_call: TRBV4-3
j_call: TRBJ1-2
d_call: NA
clone_size: few

cdr3_aa: CASSQGATSGEQYF
cdr3_nt: TGTGCCAGCAGCCAGGGGGCTACTAGCGGTGAGCAGTACTTC
v_call: TRBV3-1
j_call: TRBJ2-5
d_call: TRBD2
clone_size: NA

cdr3_aa: CASSPSVPSSSYEQYF
cdr3_nt: TGTGCCAGCTCACCATCGGTTCCGTCAAGCTCCTACGAGCAGTACTTC
v_call: TRBV18
j_call: TRBJ2-7
d_call: NA
clone_size: NA

cdr3_aa: CASSSHPPVLETQYF
cdr3_nt: TGTGCCAGCAGTTCCCACCCACCAGTTCTGGAGACCCAGTACTTC
v_call: TRBV28
j_call: TRBJ2-5
d_call: NA
clone_size: few

cdr3_aa: CASSVRRYQETQYF
cdr3_nt: TGTGCCAGCAGCGTCAGACGGTACCAAGAGACCCAGTACTTC
v_call: TRBV11-1
j_call: TRBJ2-5
d_call: NA
clone_size: NA

cdr3_aa: CASSPSGVMSVGYTF
cdr3_nt: TGTGCCAGTAGTCCCAGCGGGGTAATGAGCGTCGGCTACACCTTC
v_call: TRBV19
j_call: TRBJ1-2
d_call: NA
clone_size: few

cdr3_aa: CSARDGDEQFF
cdr3_nt: TGCAGTGCTAGAGATGGAGATGAGCAGTTCTTC
v_call: TRBV20-1
j_call: TRBJ2-1
d_call: NA
clone_size: NA

cdr3_aa: CSGLAEETQYF
cdr3_nt: TGCAGTGGATTAGCGGAAGAGACCCAGTACTTC
v_call: TRBV20-1
j_call: TRBJ2-5
d_call: NA
clone_size: NA

cdr3_aa: CASSQASGGLAGELFF
cdr3_nt: TGTGCCAGCAGCCAAGCTAGCGGGGGCCTCGCCGGGGAGCTGTTTTTT
v_call: TRBV4-2
j_call: TRBJ2-2
d_call: TRBD2
clone_size: once

cdr3_aa: CASRGGTSGSSTDTQYF
cdr3_nt: TGTGCCAGCAGGGGCGGGACTAGCGGTTCTAGCACAGATACGCAGTATTTT
v_call: TRBV12-3/TRBV12-4
j_call: TRBJ2-3
d_call: TRBD2
clone_size: NA

cdr3_aa: CASSQRTSNNEQFF
cdr3_nt: TGCGCCAGCAGCCAACGGACAAGTAACAATGAGCAGTTCTTC
v_call: TRBV5-1
j_call: TRBJ2-1
d_call: NA
clone_size: NA

cdr3_aa: CASSNRDRVTPLHF
cdr3_nt: TGTGCCAGCAGCAACCGGGACAGGGTCACACCCCTCCACTTT
v_call: TRBV7-2
j_call: TRBJ1-6
d_call: TRBD1
clone_size: NA

cdr3_aa: CASSSDYGGKETQYF
cdr3_nt: TGTGCCAGCAGCTCAGACTACGGGGGAAAAGAGACCCAGTACTTC
v_call: TRBV3-1
j_call: TRBJ2-5
d_call: NA
clone_size: few

cdr3_aa: CASTKAGIAGANVLTF
cdr3_nt: TGTGCCAGCACTAAGGCAGGGATCGCTGGGGCCAACGTCCTGACTTTC
v_call: TRBV28
j_call: TRBJ2-6
d_call: NA
clone_size: NA

cdr3_aa: CASSYGRNNEQFF
cdr3_nt: TGTGCCAGCAGCTATGGACGGAACAATGAGCAGTTCTTC
v_call: TRBV12-3/TRBV12-4
j_call: TRBJ2-1
d_call: NA
clone_size: NA

cdr3_aa: CASSFGSTLSSPLHF
cdr3_nt: TGTGCCAGCAGCTTTGGGTCTACCCTATCTTCACCCCTCCACTTT
v_call: TRBV7-2
j_call: TRBJ1-6
d_call: NA
clone_size: NA

cdr3_aa: CASSYSGLAGGQDTQYF
cdr3_nt: TGTGCCAGCAGTTACTCAGGACTAGCGGGGGGGCAGGATACGCAGTATTTT
v_call: TRBV6-5
j_call: TRBJ2-3
d_call: TRBD2
clone_size: NA

cdr3_aa: CSARGAGGLGGYTF
cdr3_nt: TGCAGTGCTAGGGGTGCAGGGGGCTTAGGTGGCTACACCTTC
v_call: TRBV20-1
j_call: TRBJ1-2
d_call: TRBD1
clone_size: few

cdr3_aa: CASSYLYPTGAKNIQYF
cdr3_nt: TGTGCCAGCAGTTACTTATATCCGACAGGAGCCAAAAACATTCAGTACTTC
v_call: TRBV6-7
j_call: TRBJ2-4
d_call: NA
clone_size: few

cdr3_aa: CASSQDPWGASGGYLAKNIQYF
cdr3_nt: TGCGCCAGCAGCCAAGATCCGTGGGGTGCTAGTGGGGGGTACCTAGCCAAAAACATTCAGTACTTC
v_call: TRBV4-3
j_call: TRBJ2-4
d_call: NA
clone_size: NA

cdr3_aa: CASSQAERGPNTGELFF
cdr3_nt: TGCGCCAGCAGCCAAGCGGAGAGGGGGCCGAACACCGGGGAGCTGTTTTTT
v_call: TRBV4-3
j_call: TRBJ2-2
d_call: TRBD1
clone_size: NA

cdr3_aa: CSASLGDYGYTF
cdr3_nt: TGCAGTGCTAGTCTCGGAGACTATGGCTACACCTTC
v_call: TRBV20-1
j_call: TRBJ1-2
d_call: NA
clone_size: NA

cdr3_aa: CASSEAGQGALNEQYF
cdr3_nt: TGTGCCAGCAGTGAAGCGGGACAGGGGGCCCTGAACGAGCAGTACTTC
v_call: TRBV6-1
j_call: TRBJ2-7
d_call: TRBD1
clone_size: NA

cdr3_aa: CAISGALGAQETQYF
cdr3_nt: TGTGCCATCAGTGGGGCTCTAGGGGCCCAAGAGACCCAGTACTTC
v_call: TRBV10-3
j_call: TRBJ2-5
d_call: NA
clone_size: NA

cdr3_aa: CASSQRTGSGLNTEAFF
cdr3_nt: TGCGCCAGCAGCCAACGGACAGGGTCGGGTTTGAACACTGAAGCTTTCTTT
v_call: TRBV4-1
j_call: TRBJ1-1
d_call: TRBD1
clone_size: NA

cdr3_aa: CASSQIGLAGGAYEQYF
cdr3_nt: TGCGCCAGCAGCCAGATTGGACTAGCGGGGGGAGCCTACGAGCAGTACTTC
v_call: TRBV4-3
j_call: TRBJ2-7
d_call: TRBD2
clone_size: NA

cdr3_aa: CASSTTRGGQTQAGNIQYF
cdr3_nt: TGTGCCAGCAGTACCACCCGGGGCGGCCAGACCCAAGCGGGAAACATTCAGTACTTC
v_call: TRBV27
j_call: TRBJ2-4
d_call: NA
clone_size: few

cdr3_aa: CASTDRSSRETQYF
cdr3_nt: TGTGCCAGCACGGACAGGTCCAGTAGAGAGACCCAGTACTTC
v_call: TRBV7-9
j_call: TRBJ2-5
d_call: TRBD1
clone_size: few

cdr3_aa: CASSLARMSGGYEQYF
cdr3_nt: TGTGCCAGCAGCTTAGCGCGGATGTCCGGAGGATACGAGCAGTACTTC
v_call: TRBV7-2
j_call: TRBJ2-7
d_call: NA
clone_size: NA

cdr3_aa: CSAPRGGADTQYF
cdr3_nt: TGCAGTGCCCCCCGGGGTGGGGCGGATACGCAGTATTTT
v_call: TRBV20-1
j_call: TRBJ2-3
d_call: NA
clone_size: few

cdr3_aa: CASSKVRGLARYEQYF
cdr3_nt: TGTGCCAGCAGCAAAGTCCGTGGACTAGCTAGGTACGAGCAGTACTTC
v_call: TRBV21-1
j_call: TRBJ2-7
d_call: NA
clone_size: NA

cdr3_aa: CASSVFPGSNQPQHF
cdr3_nt: TGTGCCAGCAGCGTCTTCCCAGGTAGCAATCAGCCCCAGCATTTT
v_call: TRBV9
j_call: TRBJ1-5
d_call: NA
clone_size: NA

cdr3_aa: CSARGAGATIYNEQFF
cdr3_nt: TGCAGTGCTAGGGGGGCGGGGGCGACAATATACAATGAGCAGTTCTTC
v_call: TRBV20-1
j_call: TRBJ2-1
d_call: NA
clone_size: NA

cdr3_aa: CATSRVSGEQYF
cdr3_nt: TGTGCCACCAGCAGAGTAAGCGGTGAGCAGTATTTT
v_call: TRBV15
j_call: TRBJ2-3
d_call: NA
clone_size: NA

cdr3_aa: CASRIRGQAAKNIQYF
cdr3_nt: TGTGCCAGCAGGATACGGGGACAGGCAGCCAAAAACATTCAGTACTTC
v_call: TRBV6-2/TRBV6-3
j_call: TRBJ2-4
d_call: TRBD1
clone_size: NA

cdr3_aa: CASWLAQGGFYGYTF
cdr3_nt: TGTGCCAGCTGGCTCGCCCAAGGTGGCTTCTATGGCTACACCTTC
v_call: TRBV6-1
j_call: TRBJ1-2
d_call: NA
clone_size: NA